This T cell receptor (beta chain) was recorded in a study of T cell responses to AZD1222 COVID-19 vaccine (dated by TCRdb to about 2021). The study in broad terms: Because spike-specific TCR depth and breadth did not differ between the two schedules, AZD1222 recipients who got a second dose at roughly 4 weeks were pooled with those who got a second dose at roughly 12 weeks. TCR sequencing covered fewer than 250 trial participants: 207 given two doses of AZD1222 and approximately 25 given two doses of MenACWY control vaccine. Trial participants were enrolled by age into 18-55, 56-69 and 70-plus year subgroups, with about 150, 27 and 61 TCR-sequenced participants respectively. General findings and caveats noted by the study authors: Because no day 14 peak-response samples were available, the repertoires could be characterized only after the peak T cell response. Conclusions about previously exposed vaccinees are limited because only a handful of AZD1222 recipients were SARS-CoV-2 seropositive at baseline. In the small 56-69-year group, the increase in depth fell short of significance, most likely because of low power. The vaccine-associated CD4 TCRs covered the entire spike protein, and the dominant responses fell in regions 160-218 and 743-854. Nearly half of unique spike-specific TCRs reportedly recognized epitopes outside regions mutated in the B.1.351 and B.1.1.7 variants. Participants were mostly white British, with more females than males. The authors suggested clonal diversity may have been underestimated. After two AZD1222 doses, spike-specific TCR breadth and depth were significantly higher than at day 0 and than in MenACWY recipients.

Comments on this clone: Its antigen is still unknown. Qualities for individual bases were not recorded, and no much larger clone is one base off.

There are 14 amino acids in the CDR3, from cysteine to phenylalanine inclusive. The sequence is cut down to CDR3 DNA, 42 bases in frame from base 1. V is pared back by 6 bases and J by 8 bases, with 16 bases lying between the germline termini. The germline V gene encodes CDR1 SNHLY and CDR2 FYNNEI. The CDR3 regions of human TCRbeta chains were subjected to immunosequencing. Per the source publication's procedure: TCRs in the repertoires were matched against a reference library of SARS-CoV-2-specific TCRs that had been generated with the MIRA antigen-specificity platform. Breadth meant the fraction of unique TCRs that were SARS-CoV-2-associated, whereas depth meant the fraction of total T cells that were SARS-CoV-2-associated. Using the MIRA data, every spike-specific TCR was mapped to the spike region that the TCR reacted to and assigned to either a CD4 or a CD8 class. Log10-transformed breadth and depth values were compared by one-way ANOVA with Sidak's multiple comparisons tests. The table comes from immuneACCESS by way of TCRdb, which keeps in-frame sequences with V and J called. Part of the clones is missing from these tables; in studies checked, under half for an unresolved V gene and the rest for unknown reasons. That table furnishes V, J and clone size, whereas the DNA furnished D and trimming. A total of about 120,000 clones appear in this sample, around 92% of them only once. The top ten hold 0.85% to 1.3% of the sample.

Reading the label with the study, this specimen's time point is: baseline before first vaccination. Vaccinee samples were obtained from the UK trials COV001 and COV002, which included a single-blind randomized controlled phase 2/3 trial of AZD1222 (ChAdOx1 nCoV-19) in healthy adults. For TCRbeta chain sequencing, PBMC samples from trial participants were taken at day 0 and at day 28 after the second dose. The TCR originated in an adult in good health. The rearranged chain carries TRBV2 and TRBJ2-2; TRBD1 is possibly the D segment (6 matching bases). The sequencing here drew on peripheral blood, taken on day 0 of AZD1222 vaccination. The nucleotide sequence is TGTGCCAGCAGGGCCACAGGGCGTGAGGGGGAGCTGTTTTTT. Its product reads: CASRATGREGELFF.